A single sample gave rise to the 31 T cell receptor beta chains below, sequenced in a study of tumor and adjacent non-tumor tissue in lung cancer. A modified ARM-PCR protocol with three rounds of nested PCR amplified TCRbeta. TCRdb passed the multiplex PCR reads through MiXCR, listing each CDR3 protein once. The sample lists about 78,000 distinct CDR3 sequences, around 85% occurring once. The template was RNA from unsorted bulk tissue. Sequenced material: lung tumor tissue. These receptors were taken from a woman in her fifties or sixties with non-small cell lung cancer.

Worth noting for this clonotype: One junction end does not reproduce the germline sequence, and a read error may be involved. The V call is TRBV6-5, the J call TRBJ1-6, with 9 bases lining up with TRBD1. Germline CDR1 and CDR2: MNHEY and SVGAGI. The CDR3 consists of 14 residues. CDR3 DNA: TGTACCAGCAGGCTACAGGGGGCGAATTCACACCTCCACTTT. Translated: CTSRLQGANSHLHF.

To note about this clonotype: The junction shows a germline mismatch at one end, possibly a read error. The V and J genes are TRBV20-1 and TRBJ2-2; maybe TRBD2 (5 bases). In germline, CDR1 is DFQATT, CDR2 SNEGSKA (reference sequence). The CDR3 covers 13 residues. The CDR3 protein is CSAREGFTGELFF. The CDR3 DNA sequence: TGCAGTGCTAGAGAGGGTTTCACCGGGGAGCTATTTTTT.

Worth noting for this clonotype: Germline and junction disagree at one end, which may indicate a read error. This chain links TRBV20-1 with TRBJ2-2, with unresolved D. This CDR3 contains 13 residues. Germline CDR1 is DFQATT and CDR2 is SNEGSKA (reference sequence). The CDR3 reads CSAPVGNTGELFF. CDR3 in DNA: TGTAGTGCCCCCGTGGGGAACACCGGGGAGCTGTTTTTT.

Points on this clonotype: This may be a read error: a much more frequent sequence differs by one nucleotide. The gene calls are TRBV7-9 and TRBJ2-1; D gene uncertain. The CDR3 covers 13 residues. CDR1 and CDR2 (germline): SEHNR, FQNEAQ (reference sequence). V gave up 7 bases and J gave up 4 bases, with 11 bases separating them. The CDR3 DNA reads TGTGCCAGCAACACCGGAACTTACAATGAGCAGTTCTTC. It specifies CASNTGTYNEQFF.

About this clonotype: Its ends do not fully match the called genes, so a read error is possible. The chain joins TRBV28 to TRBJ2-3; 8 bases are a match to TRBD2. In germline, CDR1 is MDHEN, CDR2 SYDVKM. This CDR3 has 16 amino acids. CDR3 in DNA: TGTGCCAGGACAAGCTTCTACGGGAGGGGCACAGATACGCAGTGTTTT. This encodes CARTSFYGRGTDTQCF.

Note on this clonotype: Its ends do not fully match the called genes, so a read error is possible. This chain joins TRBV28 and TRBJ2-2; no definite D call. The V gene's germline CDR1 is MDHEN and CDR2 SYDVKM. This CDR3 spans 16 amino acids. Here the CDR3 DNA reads TGTGCCAGTAGTTTGGAGCGATCTCGGGTCACCAGGGAGCTGTTTTTT. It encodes CASSLERSRVTRELFF.

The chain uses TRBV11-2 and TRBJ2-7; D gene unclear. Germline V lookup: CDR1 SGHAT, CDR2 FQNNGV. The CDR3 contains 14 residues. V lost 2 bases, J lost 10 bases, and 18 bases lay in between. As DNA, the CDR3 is TGTGCCAGCAGCTTATCTCCGAGTCCCTCCTACCAGTACTTC. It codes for CASSLSPSPSYQYF.

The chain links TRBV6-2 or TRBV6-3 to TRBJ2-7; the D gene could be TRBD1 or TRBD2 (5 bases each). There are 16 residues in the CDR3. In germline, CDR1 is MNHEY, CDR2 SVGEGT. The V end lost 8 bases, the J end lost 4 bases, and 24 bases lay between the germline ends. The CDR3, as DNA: TGTGCCAGCTGTTTAAACCGGGGCAGGGCCTCGTACGAGCAGTACTTC. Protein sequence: CASCLNRGRASYEQYF.

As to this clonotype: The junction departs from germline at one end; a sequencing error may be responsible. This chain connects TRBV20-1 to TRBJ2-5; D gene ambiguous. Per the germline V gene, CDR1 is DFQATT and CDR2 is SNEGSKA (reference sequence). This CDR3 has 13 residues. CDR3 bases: TGCGGTGCTAGATTAGATAGAGCCGAGACCCAGTACTTC. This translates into CGARLDRAETQYF.

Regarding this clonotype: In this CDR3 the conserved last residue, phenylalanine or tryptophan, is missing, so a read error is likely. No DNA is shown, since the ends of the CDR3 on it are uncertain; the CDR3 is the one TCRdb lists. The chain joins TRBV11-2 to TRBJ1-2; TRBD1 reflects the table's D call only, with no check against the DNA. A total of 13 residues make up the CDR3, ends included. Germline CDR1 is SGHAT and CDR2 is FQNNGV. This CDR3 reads CASSHGHFGGYIL.

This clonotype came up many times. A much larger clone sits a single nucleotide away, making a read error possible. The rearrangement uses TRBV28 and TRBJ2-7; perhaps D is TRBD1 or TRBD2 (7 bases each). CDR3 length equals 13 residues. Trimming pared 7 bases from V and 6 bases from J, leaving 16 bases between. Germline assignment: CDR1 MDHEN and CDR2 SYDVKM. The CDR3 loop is CASTGGRGTEQYF. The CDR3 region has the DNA TGTGCCAGCACGGGGGGCAGGGGGACCGAGCAGTACTTC.

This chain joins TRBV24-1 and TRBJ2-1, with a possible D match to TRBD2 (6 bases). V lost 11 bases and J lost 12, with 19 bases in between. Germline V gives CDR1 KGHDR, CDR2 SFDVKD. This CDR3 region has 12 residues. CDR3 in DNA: TGTGCCATCAATGATTTGCAGCGGGCGCAGTTCTTC. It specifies CAINDLQRAQFF.

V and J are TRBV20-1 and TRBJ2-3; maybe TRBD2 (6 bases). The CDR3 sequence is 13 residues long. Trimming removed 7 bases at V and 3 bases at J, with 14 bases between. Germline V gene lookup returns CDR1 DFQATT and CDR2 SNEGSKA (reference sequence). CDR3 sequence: CSVAGKRTDTQYF. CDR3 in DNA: TGCAGTGTGGCGGGAAAAAGGACAGATACGCAGTATTTT.

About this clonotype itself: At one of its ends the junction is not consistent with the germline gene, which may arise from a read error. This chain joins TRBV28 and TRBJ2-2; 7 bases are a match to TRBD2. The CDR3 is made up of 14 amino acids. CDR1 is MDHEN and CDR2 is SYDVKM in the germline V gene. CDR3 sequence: CASSFSGNLGKLFF. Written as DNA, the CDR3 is TGTGCCAGCAGTTTCAGCGGGAATCTCGGGAAGCTGTTTTTT.

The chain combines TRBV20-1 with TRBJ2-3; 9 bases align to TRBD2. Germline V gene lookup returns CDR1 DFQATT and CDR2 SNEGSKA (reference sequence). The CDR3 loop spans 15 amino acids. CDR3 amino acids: CCVRDLAGSTDTQYF. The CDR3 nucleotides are TGCTGTGTTAGAGATCTAGCGGGGAGCACAGATACGCAGTATTTT.

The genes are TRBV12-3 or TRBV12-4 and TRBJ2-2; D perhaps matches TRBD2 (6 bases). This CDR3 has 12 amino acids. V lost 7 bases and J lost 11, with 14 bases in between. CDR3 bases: TGTGCCAGCAATTTTCTTAGCGGAGAGCTGTTTTTT. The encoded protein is CASNFLSGELFF.

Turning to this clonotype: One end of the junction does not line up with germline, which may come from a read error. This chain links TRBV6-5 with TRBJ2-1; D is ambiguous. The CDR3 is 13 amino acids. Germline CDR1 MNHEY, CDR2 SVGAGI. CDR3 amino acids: CASCQFSRSEQFF. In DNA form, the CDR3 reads TGTGCCAGCTGTCAATTCTCACGCAGTGAGCAGTTCTTT.

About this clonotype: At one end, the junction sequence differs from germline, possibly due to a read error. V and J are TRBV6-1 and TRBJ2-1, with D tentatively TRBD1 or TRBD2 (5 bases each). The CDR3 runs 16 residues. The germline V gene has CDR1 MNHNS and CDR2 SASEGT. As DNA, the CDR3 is TGTGCCAGTAGTCATGGGTGGGGGAGCTCCTACAATGAGCAGTCCTTC. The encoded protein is CASSHGWGSSYNEQSF.

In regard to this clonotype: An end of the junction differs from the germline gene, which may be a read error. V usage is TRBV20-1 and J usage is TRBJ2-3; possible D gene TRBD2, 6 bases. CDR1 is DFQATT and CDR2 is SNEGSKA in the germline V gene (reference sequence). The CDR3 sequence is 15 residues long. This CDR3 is CSARDIVGGADTQYF. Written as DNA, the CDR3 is TGCAGTGCTAGAGATATAGTGGGAGGCGCAGATACGCAGTATTTC.

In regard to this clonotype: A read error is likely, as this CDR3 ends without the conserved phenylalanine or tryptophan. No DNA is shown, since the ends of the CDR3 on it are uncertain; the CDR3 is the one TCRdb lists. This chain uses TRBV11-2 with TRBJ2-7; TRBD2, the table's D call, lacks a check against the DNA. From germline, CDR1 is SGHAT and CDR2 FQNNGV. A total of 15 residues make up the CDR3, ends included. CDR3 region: CASSLEGTMSYEQCS.

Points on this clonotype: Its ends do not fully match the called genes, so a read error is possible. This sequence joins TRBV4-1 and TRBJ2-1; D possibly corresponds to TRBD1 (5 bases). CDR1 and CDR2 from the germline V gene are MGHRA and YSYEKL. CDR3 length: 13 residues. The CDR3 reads CTSSPYAGNEQFF. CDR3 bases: TGCACCAGCAGCCCGTACGCAGGGAATGAGCAGTTCTTC.

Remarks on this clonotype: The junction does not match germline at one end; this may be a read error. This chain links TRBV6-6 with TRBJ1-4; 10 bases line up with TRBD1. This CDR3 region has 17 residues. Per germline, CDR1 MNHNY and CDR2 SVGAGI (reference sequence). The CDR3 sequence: CTSRLHGTGAFGEKLFF. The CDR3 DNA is TGTACCAGCAGATTACATGGGACAGGGGCTTTTGGTGAAAAACTGTTTTTT.

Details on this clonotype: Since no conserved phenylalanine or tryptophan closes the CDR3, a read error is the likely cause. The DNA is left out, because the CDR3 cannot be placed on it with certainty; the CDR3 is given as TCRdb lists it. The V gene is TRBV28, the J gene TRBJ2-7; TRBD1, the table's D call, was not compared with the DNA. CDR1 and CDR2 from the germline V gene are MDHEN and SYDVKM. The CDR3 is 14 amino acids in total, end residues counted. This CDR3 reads CASRRPGPAYEHYL.

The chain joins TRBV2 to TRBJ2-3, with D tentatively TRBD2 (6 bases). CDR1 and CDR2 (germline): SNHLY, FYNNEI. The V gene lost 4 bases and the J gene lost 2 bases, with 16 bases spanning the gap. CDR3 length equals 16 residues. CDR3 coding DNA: TGTGCCAGCAGTGGTCGGGGGTCTAGCTACACAGATACGCAGTATTTT. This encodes CASSGRGSSYTDTQYF.

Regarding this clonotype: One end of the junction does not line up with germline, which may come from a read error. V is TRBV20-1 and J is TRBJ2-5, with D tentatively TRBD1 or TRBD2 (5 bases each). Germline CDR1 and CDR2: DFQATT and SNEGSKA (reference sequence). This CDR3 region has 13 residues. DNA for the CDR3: TGCAGTGCCACCCGGGACCAACAAGAGACCCAGTATTTC. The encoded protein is CSATRDQQETQYF.

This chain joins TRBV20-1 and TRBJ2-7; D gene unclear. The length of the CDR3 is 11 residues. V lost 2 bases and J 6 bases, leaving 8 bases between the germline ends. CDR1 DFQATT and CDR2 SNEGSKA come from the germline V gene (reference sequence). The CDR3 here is CSARIPGEQYV. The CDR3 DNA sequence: TGCAGTGCTAGAATTCCCGGCGAGCAGTACGTC.

CDR3 in amino acids: CASSPNKVDTQYF. DNA of the CDR3: TGTGCCAGCAGCCCAAACAAAGTGGATACGCAGTATTTT. V usage is TRBV7-3 and J usage is TRBJ2-3; the D is unclear. Germline V gene lookup returns CDR1 SGHTA and CDR2 FQGTGA. Trimming removed 5 bases at V and 6 bases at J, with 12 bases between. The CDR3 sequence is 13 residues long.

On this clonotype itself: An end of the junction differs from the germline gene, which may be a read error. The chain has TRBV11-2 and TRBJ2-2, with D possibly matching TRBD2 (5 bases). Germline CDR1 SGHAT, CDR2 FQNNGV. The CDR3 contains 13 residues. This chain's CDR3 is CASSLVRFGEPFF. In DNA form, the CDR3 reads TGTGCTAGTAGCTTAGTTAGGTTCGGGGAGCCGTTTTTT.

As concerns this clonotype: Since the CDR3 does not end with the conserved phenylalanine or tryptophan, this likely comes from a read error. The CDR3 DNA sequence: TGCAGTGCCAATCCTCAACAGGTGGAAGATCAGCCCCAGCATTAT. This encodes CSANPQQVEDQPQHY. J is TRBJ1-5 and V is TRBV20-1; a possible D gene is TRBD1 (5 bases). CDR3 length equals 15 residues. Trimming pared 6 bases from V and 5 bases from J, leaving 20 bases between. Looked up from germline, CDR1 is DFQATT and CDR2 is SNEGSKA (reference sequence).

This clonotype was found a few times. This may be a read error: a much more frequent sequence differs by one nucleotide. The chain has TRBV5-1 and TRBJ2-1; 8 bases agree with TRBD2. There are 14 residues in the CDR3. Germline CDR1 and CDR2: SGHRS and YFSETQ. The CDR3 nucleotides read TGCGCCAGCAGCTTCGGGGGGGCCTACAATGAGCACTTCTTC. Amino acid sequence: CASSFGGAYNEHFF.

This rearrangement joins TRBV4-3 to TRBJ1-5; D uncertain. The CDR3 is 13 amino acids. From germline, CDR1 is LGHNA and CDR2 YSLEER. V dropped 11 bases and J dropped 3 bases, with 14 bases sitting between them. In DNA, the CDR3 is TGCGCCGGCGGCCAAATCCTCAATCAGCCCCAGCATTTT. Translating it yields CAGGQILNQPQHF.